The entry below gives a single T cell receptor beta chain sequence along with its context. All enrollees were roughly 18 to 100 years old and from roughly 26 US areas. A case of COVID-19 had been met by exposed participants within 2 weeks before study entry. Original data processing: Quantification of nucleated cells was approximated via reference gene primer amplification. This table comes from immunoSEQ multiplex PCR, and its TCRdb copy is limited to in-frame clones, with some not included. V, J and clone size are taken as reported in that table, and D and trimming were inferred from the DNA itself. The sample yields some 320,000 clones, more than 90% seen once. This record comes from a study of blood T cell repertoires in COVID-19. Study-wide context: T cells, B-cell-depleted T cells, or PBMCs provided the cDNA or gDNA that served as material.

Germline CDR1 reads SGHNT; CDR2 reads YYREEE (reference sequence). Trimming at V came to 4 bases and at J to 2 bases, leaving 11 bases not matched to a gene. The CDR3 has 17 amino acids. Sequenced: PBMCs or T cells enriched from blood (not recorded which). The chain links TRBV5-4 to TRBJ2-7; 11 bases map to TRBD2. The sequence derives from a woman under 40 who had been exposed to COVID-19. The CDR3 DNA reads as TGTGCCAGCAGCCCCGGGACTAGCGGTCCTGTCGCCTACGAGCAGTACTTC. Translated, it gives CASSPGTSGPVAYEQYF. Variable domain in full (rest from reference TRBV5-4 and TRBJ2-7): ETGVTQSPTHLIKTRGQQVTLRCSSQSGHNTVSWYQQALGQGPQFIFQYYREEENGRGNFPPRFSGLQFPNYSSELNVNALELDDSALYLCASSPGTSGPVAYEQYFGPGTRLTVT.